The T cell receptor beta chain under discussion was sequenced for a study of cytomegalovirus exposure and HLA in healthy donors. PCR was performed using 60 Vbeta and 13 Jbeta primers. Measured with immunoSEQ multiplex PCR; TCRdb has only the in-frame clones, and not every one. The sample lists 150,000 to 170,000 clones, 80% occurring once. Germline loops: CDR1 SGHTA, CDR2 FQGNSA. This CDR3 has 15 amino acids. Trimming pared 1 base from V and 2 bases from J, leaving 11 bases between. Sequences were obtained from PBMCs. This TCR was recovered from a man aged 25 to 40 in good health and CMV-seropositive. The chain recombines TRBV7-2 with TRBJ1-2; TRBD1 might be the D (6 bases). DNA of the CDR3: TGTGCCAGCAGCTTAGGTGGGACACTCAACTATGGCTACACCTTC. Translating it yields CASSLGGTLNYGYTF.